A single sample is the source of the 19 T cell receptor beta chains below, sequenced in a study of blood T cell repertoires in COVID-19. Sequencing was performed with immunoSEQ multiplex PCR; in TCRdb, only in-frame clones are kept and a portion is missing. Of about 250,000 clones listed, just under 85% are singletons. The specimen was peripheral blood. The receptors were sampled from a woman in her sixties or seventies with active or convalescent COVID-19.

This sequence joins TRBV30 and TRBJ2-7, with D perhaps matching TRBD2 (6 bases). The germline gives CDR1 GTSNPN, CDR2 SVGIG (reference sequence). With 2 bases removed from V and 0 bases from J, the gap between germline ends came to 17 bases. The CDR3 spans 16 residues. CDR3 in DNA: TGTGCCTGGAGTTCTCCCGGACTATCGAGCTCCTACGAGCAGTACTTC. Translating gives CAWSSPGLSSSYEQYF.

J is TRBJ2-1 and V is TRBV11-2; D remains ambiguous. This CDR3 contains 18 residues. Germline V lookup: CDR1 SGHAT, CDR2 FQNNGV. Trimming stripped 4 bases from V and 9 bases from J, with 28 bases between. The CDR3 here is CASSSRRLSLPVEFEQFF. DNA of the CDR3: TGTGCCAGCAGCTCGCGGCGTTTGTCTCTTCCGGTTGAATTTGAGCAGTTCTTC. Supplemented by reference TRBV11-2 and TRBJ2-1, the full variable domain reads EAGVAQSPRYKIIEKRQSVAFWCNPISGHATLYWYQQILGQGPKLLIQFQNNGVVDDSQLPKDRFSAERLKGVDSTLKIQPAKLEDSAVYLCASSSRRLSLPVEFEQFFGPGTRLTVL.

CDR3 nucleotides: TGTGCCAGCAGCTTAAACTCCCAAGAGACCCAGTACTTC. Protein product: CASSLNSQETQYF. This chain uses TRBV7-3 with TRBJ2-5, with unresolved D. CDR1 is SGHTA, CDR2 FQGTGA, per germline. V was cut by 1 base and J by 1 base, with 4 bases left in between. The length of the CDR3 is 13 residues.

The rearrangement joins TRBV9 to TRBJ1-2, with 9 bases aligning to TRBD1. CDR3 length: 14 amino acids. The ends lost 3 bases at V and 8 bases at J; junction bases unmatched: 8. In germline, CDR1 is SGDLS, CDR2 YYNGEE. CDR3 DNA sequence: TGTGCCAGCAGCGACATACAGGGGGCGCGCGGCTACACCTTC. Translating gives CASSDIQGARGYTF. Full variable domain (rest looked up from reference TRBV9 and TRBJ1-2): DSGVTQTPKHLITATGQRVTLRCSPRSGDLSVYWYQQSLDQGLQFLIQYYNGEERAKGNILERFSAQQFPDLHSELNLSSLELGDSALYFCASSDIQGARGYTFGSGTRLTVV.

The chain links TRBV6-8 to TRBJ2-2; D might be TRBD1 (5 bases). V was clipped by 0 bases and J by 0 bases, with 14 bases between them. Per germline, CDR1 MNHGY and CDR2 SAAAGT. This CDR3 is 18 amino acids long. The DNA of the CDR3 is TGTGCCAGCAGTTACTCAAGTCAGGGATCGCCGAACACCGGGGAGCTGTTTTTT. It specifies CASSYSSQGSPNTGELFF.

This chain uses TRBV7-2 with TRBJ2-4; 7 nucleotides align to TRBD1. The CDR3 totals 15 residues. CDR1 is SGHTA and CDR2 is FQGNSA in the germline V gene. With V trimmed by 5 bases and J by 3 bases, 7 bases remained unmatched. CDR3 in amino acids: CASSILTGVKNIQYF. For the CDR3, the DNA is TGTGCCAGCAGCATCTTAACAGGGGTCAAAAACATTCAGTACTTC.

The chain links TRBV3-1 (or the pseudogene TRBV3-2) to TRBJ1-6, with D perhaps TRBD1 (5 bases). V was trimmed by 9 bases and J by 0 bases, leaving 12 bases between them. The CDR3 covers 15 residues. From germline, CDR1 is LGHDT and CDR2 YNNKEL (reference sequence). This CDR3 reads CASAIDSSYNSPLHF. For the CDR3, the DNA is TGTGCCAGTGCAATAGACAGCTCCTATAATTCACCCCTCCACTTT.

The rearrangement joins TRBV3-1 (or the pseudogene TRBV3-2) to TRBJ2-7; D possibly corresponds to TRBD1 (5 bases). Per germline, CDR1 LGHDT and CDR2 YNNKEL (reference sequence). Deletions cut 0 bases from V and 5 bases from J, with 11 bases between. The CDR3 spans 14 residues. CDR3 region: CASSQESQGHEQYF. CDR3 DNA: TGTGCCAGCAGCCAAGAGTCGCAGGGCCACGAGCAGTACTTC.

The chain is built from TRBV7-9 and TRBJ2-4; TRBD2 matches 7 bases. Germline V lookup: CDR1 SEHNR, CDR2 FQNEAQ (reference sequence). V was pared by 8 bases and J by 0 bases, with 7 bases of the junction left unmatched. The CDR3 has 15 residues. The CDR3 spells CASSVAGVAKNIQYF. DNA for the CDR3: TGTGCCAGCTCAGTAGCGGGTGTAGCCAAAAACATTCAGTACTTC.

This rearrangement joins TRBV5-1 to TRBJ2-3, with 7 bases that match TRBD2. Germline-derived CDR1 and CDR2 are SGHRS and YFSETQ. V gave up 2 bases and J gave up 5 bases; unmatched junction bases: 11. The CDR3 consists of 16 residues. As DNA, the CDR3 is TGCGCCAGCAGCTTCCGGGACTACAATTCACAAGATACGCAGTATTTT. Encoded protein: CASSFRDYNSQDTQYF.

CDR3 sequence: CAIAGGEITDTQYF. CDR3 DNA: TGTGCCATAGCGGGAGGGGAAATCACAGATACGCAGTATTTT. The V call is TRBV10-3, the J call TRBJ2-3; TRBD2 matches 10 bases. This CDR3 is built from 14 residues. CDR1 is ENHRY, CDR2 SYGVKD, per germline. V lost 9 bases, J lost 2 bases, and 5 bases stayed unmatched.

This rearrangement joins TRBV24-1 to TRBJ2-1; 7 nucleotides line up with TRBD1. Germline values: CDR1 KGHDR, CDR2 SFDVKD. The CDR3 spans 16 residues. Trimming removed 3 bases from V and 0 bases from J; junction bases left unmatched: 4. This chain's CDR3 is CATSDGQASSYNEQFF. CDR3 nucleotide sequence: TGTGCCACCAGTGATGGACAGGCGAGCTCCTACAATGAGCAGTTCTTC.

V usage is TRBV27 and J usage is TRBJ1-5; D is undetermined. This CDR3 is built from 17 residues. V was cut by 0 bases and J by 2 bases, with 14 bases left in between. From germline, CDR1 is MNHEY and CDR2 SMNVEV (reference sequence). CDR3 residues: CASSLSRAGPRNQPQHF. The CDR3 DNA follows: TGTGCCAGCAGTTTATCGCGAGCGGGCCCCCGCAATCAGCCCCAGCATTTT.

The rearrangement joins TRBV5-3 to TRBJ2-2; TRBD1 agrees at 8 bases. TRBV5-3 is flagged as an ORF with uncertain function. V dropped 5 bases and J dropped 2; count of bases not matched to a gene: 8. CDR3 length equals 16 residues. The CDR3 bases are TGTGCCAGAAGTCGTAGGACAGGGATTAACACCGGGGAGCTGTTTTTT. Protein product: CARSRRTGINTGELFF.

The chain uses TRBV6-5 and TRBJ1-1, with a weak D call TRBD1 (5 bases). The ends were cut back, 8 bases at V and 8 bases at J, with 15 bases in the middle. The CDR3 contains 12 residues. Germline CDR1 reads MNHEY; CDR2 reads SVGAGI. CDR3 sequence: CASWGVDGEAFF. CDR3 sequence (DNA): TGTGCCAGCTGGGGGGTGGACGGAGAAGCTTTCTTT.

The CDR3 loop is CASFRSGQGFYNEQFF. The DNA for the CDR3 is TGTGCCAGCTTTCGATCGGGACAGGGTTTTTACAATGAGCAGTTCTTC. The genes are TRBV27 and TRBJ2-1; 9 positions match TRBD1. Germline CDR1 MNHEY, CDR2 SMNVEV (reference sequence). This CDR3 is built from 16 residues. Trimming at V came to 8 bases and at J to 4 bases, leaving 12 bases not matched to a gene.

The chain carries TRBV3-1 (or the pseudogene TRBV3-2) and TRBJ2-7; D is uncertain. V lost 1 base to trimming and J lost 0 bases, with 10 bases between them. The CDR3 spans 15 residues. The germline gives CDR1 LGHDT, CDR2 YNNKEL (reference sequence). The CDR3 DNA reads TGTGCCAGCAGCCAAGTAGGCGGATACTCCTACGAGCAGTACTTC. As protein: CASSQVGGYSYEQYF.

This sequence joins TRBV2 and TRBJ1-2; tentatively, D is TRBD1 (6 bases). The CDR3 extends over 12 amino acids. Trimming pared 4 bases from V and 8 bases from J, leaving 11 bases between. Germline assignment: CDR1 SNHLY and CDR2 FYNNEI. CDR3: CASSAGVRGYTF. As DNA, the CDR3 is TGTGCCAGCAGTGCAGGGGTGAGGGGCTACACCTTC.

J is TRBJ1-2 and V is TRBV5-1; D possibly corresponds to TRBD1 (5 bases). V was cut by 7 bases and J by 7 bases, with 14 bases left in between. The germline gives CDR1 SGHRS, CDR2 YFSETQ. The CDR3 runs to 12 residues. In DNA, the CDR3 is TGCGCCAGCGGGGCAGGGCGGCGTGGCTACACCTTC. As protein: CASGAGRRGYTF.